The source of this T cell receptor (beta chain) is a study of Tregs in tolerant kidney transplant recipients (dated by TCRdb to between 2018 and 2021). With regard to the full study: The transplants used related donors along with nonmyeloablative bone marrow transplantation, and in the human trials mixed chimerism was transient. The study used TCRbeta sequencing to identify donor-specific regulatory T cells before combined kidney and bone marrow transplantation, then tracked those cells after transplant. Here is what the overall study found, with its caveats: Expanding Tregs with activated donor B cells appeared to identify the most biologically relevant and donor-specific TCRbeta repertoire. Because only a small number of patients were included, the study had limitations, and the results will need to be validated in larger populations as well as under other immunosuppression protocols. In tolerant patients, donor-specific Tregs expanded more than Tregs overall, which suggests antigen-driven rather than nonspecific expansion. PCR primers changed over time for some patients, so nucleotide-level comparison across those patients' samples was not possible. Biological reproducibility was not directly addressed, though technical replication error appeared minimal.

Trimming at the junction amounts to 3 bases on V and 2 bases on J, and the germline ends lie 13 bases apart. The CDR3 has 15 amino acids, counting the end cysteine and phenylalanine. Left in the record is the CDR3 DNA by itself, 45 bases read in frame from the first base. Based on the germline V gene (reference sequence), the CDR1 and CDR2 sequences are MNHEY and SMNVEV. Genomic DNA was extracted from sorted cells with the QIAGEN DNeasy Blood and Tissue Kit for TCRbeta CDR3 sequencing. Through immunoSEQ, high-throughput TCRbeta CDR3 sequencing was done commercially, including PCR amplification with internal controls and bias correction. Under the source paper's analysis protocol: A unique productive TCRbeta sequence was defined by the CDR3 nucleotide sequence when primers matched, and otherwise by the CDR3 amino acid sequence together with the Vbeta and Jbeta genes. To correct sorting error, sequences shared between sorted populations at a frequency ratio of 2:1 or less were removed; the rest were assigned to the higher population. Donor-reactive sequences were defined as at least 5-fold expanded in CFSE-low cells versus unstimulated cells, with frequency of at least 0.01% in CFSE-low cells. Jensen-Shannon divergence, calculated on the top 100 TCRbeta sequences ranked by frequency, was used to quantify repertoire divergence. For any sample with multiple sequencing runs, sorting error was corrected in each run separately before the runs were pooled. TCRdb took this table from immuneACCESS and kept in-frame rearrangements with V and J called. Such tables lack part of the clones; where checked against another copy, unresolved V genes explain under half of the gap, and the rest is unexplained. The DNA gave D and trimming, while V, J and clone size come from that table. This sample gives under 85,000 clones in total; 85% to 90% of them show up just once. The top ten clonotypes cover around 0.38% of the sample.

Details on this clone: Which antigen it targets is not known. Within one base of it there is no much larger clone, and no base qualities were kept.

The time point label, as the study defines it: blood sample drawn before combined kidney and bone marrow transplant. Thawed PBMCs were FACS-sorted into unstimulated Tregs (CD4+CD25+CD127-), CD4+ non-Tregs (CD4+CD25-), CD4 cells and CD8 cells. A few combined kidney and bone marrow transplant recipients from the ITN036ST trial were included as patients, and samples were available only from these trial subjects. Healthy control blood was separated into PBMCs by Ficoll density gradient and cryopreserved, and patient PBMCs were collected both before and after transplant. The material sequenced was CD4+ T cells from blood, taken before the transplant. This TCR derives from a human donor who received a combined kidney and bone marrow transplant. The chain is made from TRBV27 and TRBJ1-1; too little of a D gene remains to name it. This receptor has the CDR3 CASSFSTGLNTEAFF. The nucleotides read TGTGCCAGCAGTTTCTCCACCGGACTTAACACTGAAGCTTTCTTT.